This paragraph reports one T cell receptor (beta chain). The antigen is not known. The data were obtained in a study of CD8+ T cells in alopecia areata. Background on the study: The share of scalp area affected provided the severity score for treated patients. Findings and limits, study-wide: In scalp and blood during tofacitinib, many expanded lesional clones persisted. Normal scalp showed lower clonality than lesional scalp, especially alopecia totalis/universalis.

It was cDNA, reverse transcribed from extracted RNA, that served as the sequencing template. Profiling relied on immunoSEQ multiplex PCR, and the TCRdb table lists in-frame clones only, not all of them. The table records 90,000 to 150,000 clones, 50% to 75% of them present only once. Germline V lookup: CDR1 PRHDT, CDR2 FYEKMQ (reference sequence). V was pared by 0 bases and J by 8 bases, with 16 bases between. This CDR3 is built from 15 residues. As for treatment: oral pan-JAK inhibitor, 5-10 mg twice daily. The genes are TRBV13 and TRBJ1-2; D ambiguous. The sequencing used CD8+ T cells sorted from blood, collected at week 4, from a patient treated with tofacitinib. The receptor was isolated from a human donor with alopecia areata. The CDR3 loop is CASSLGLEGPPGYTF. The CDR3 bases are TGTGCCAGCAGCTTAGGTTTGGAGGGTCCCCCCGGCTACACCTTC.